Listed below are T cell receptor beta chains from one sample, sequenced in a study of shared clonotypes between healthy human individuals. Repertoires were generated with immunoSEQ multiplex PCR, while TCRdb's copy carries only in-frame clones and drops some. The table includes around 2.1 million clones, roughly 91% detected once. Input material: naive CD8+ T cells from PBMCs. These receptor sequences come from a man aged 18 to 30 in good health. Some clones in this sample may be carry-over from other donors' samples. Both conserved end residues are part of each CDR3. D genes are given only for firm matches.

>TRBD2|TRBJ2-3|TRBV5-6
CASSLWTSSTDTQYF
TGTGCCAGCAGCTTGTGGACTAGCAGCACAGATACGCAGTATTTT
>TRBD1|TRBJ1-1|TRBV29-1
CSVRGGTAALNTEAFF
TGCAGCGTTCGGGGAGGGACAGCGGCGTTGAACACTGAAGCTTTCTTT
>-|TRBJ2-7|TRBV27
CASSGSPYEQYF
TGTGCCAGCAGTGGGTCCCCCTACGAGCAGTACTTC
>TRBD1|TRBJ1-2|TRBV4-3
CASSQGTGGASGYTF
TGCGCCAGCAGCCAGGGGACAGGGGGCGCGAGTGGCTACACCTTC
>-|TRBJ1-3|TRBV6-6
CASSPTRTSGNTIYF
TGTGCCAGCAGTCCCACACGGACCTCTGGAAACACCATATATTTT
>-|TRBJ2-7|TRBV30
CAWSVLAGKVEQYF
TGTGCCTGGAGTGTACTGGCGGGAAAGGTCGAGCAGTACTTC
>-|TRBJ1-4|TRBV11-2
CASSGRTATNEKLFF
TGTGCCAGCAGCGGAAGGACAGCAACTAATGAAAAACTGTTTTTT
>-|TRBJ2-3|TRBV4-3
CASSQGRGGVRYTDTQYF
TGCGCCAGCAGCCAAGGTCGAGGTGGGGTGCGGTACACAGATACGCAGTATTTT
>-|TRBJ2-1|TRBV19
CASSIGTRSEQFF
TGTGCCAGTAGTATTGGGACCCGAAGTGAGCAGTTCTTC
>-|TRBJ2-7|TRBV6-1
CASEELYEQYF
TGTGCCAGCGAAGAGCTGTACGAGCAGTACTTC
>-|TRBJ2-3|TRBV19
CASRGPEDTQYF
TGTGCCAGTAGGGGGCCAGAAGATACGCAGTATTTT
>-|TRBJ1-2|TRBV7-9
CASSTTGTLHGYTF
TGTGCCAGCAGCACCACCGGGACACTGCATGGCTACACCTTC
>-|TRBJ1-4|TRBV27
CASGLLMDNNEKLFF
TGTGCCAGCGGATTACTTATGGACAATAATGAAAAACTGTTTTTT
>-|TRBJ1-1|TRBV9
CASSVGGSGGDTEAFF
TGTGCCAGCAGCGTAGGGGGATCGGGAGGGGACACTGAAGCTTTCTTT
>-|TRBJ2-5|TRBV5-1
CASSSAGQETQYF
TGCGCCAGCAGCTCTGCGGGCCAAGAGACCCAGTACTTC
>TRBD2|TRBJ2-5|TRBV7-9
CASSSPFLAGGETQYF
TGTGCCAGCAGCTCGCCTTTCCTAGCGGGAGGAGAGACCCAGTACTTC
>-|TRBJ2-1|TRBV11-2
CASSLLLRRSSYNEQFF
TGTGCCAGCAGCCTGCTCTTGAGGAGGAGCTCCTACAATGAGCAGTTCTTC
>-|TRBJ2-1|TRBV13
CASSKFRDLSYNEQFF
TGTGCCAGCAGCAAATTCAGGGATTTGTCCTACAATGAGCAGTTCTTC
>-|TRBJ1-2|TRBV7-9
CASSLAGRDDNYGYTF
TGTGCCAGCAGCTTAGCGGGACGGGACGATAACTATGGCTACACCTTC
>-|TRBJ2-5|TRBV7-9
CATSRVRETQYF
TGTGCCACCTCCCGGGTAAGGGAGACCCAGTACTTC
>-|TRBJ2-1|TRBV5-4
CASREGGNEQFF
TGTGCCAGCAGGGAGGGAGGCAATGAGCAGTTCTTC
>-|TRBJ2-1|TRBV11-2
CASSLGPGWRPDNEQFF
TGTGCCAGCAGCTTAGGGCCGGGCTGGCGGCCCGACAATGAGCAGTTCTTC
>-|TRBJ2-3|TRBV4-1
CASSQQPPSETSTDTQYF
TGCGCCAGCAGCCAACAGCCCCCGAGCGAGACAAGCACAGATACGCAGTATTTT
>-|TRBJ2-3|TRBV10-3
CAISDRSTDTQYF
TGTGCCATCAGTGACAGGAGCACAGATACGCAGTATTTT